This T cell receptor beta chain was identified in a study of blood T cell repertoires in COVID-19 (dated by TCRdb to 2020 to 2022). About the study as a whole: Samples covering the acute and convalescent phases of COVID-19 were provided by collaborators in the United States, Italy and Spain. The prospective study material was composed of cDNA or gDNA derived from T cells, B-cell-depleted T cells, or PBMCs. The dataset comprised deeply sampled blood TCRbeta repertoires from subjects exposed to, actively infected with, or recovered from COVID-19. The repertoires were released in a freely available public database meant as a resource for research on the immune response to SARS-CoV-2. Samples came from the ongoing ImmuneRACE study (first 160 participants) plus 1,254 subjects from 6 global collaborators. Sample metadata almost always included a de-identified subject ID, COVID-19 status, age in years and sex. HLA class I and class II types, where available, came from metadata supplied by the sample provider rather than from assay-based typing.

With regard to this clone: The clone's antigen remains unknown. Base qualities are not at hand, and no much larger clone is one base apart.

Results the study describes overall, beyond this receptor: How much clinical and demographic metadata was included differed by source and by participant, and the metadata was provided uncurated.

The CDR3 sequence holds 14 residues, the cysteine and phenylalanine included. Solely the CDR3 DNA is kept, with 42 bases framed from the first base. According to the germline V gene, CDR1 reads KGHSH and CDR2 reads LQKENI. The germline V end is reduced by 6 bases and the J end by 3 bases; junction bases left unmatched: 8. TCRbeta CDR3 regions were amplified from genomic DNA using the immunoSEQ Assay, a bias-controlled multiplex PCR. Per the authors' processing: The number of nucleated cells in each sample was estimated from the amplification of reference gene primers within the assay. To quantify the absolute abundance of each unique TCRbeta CDR3 rearrangement, sequence reads were collapsed and filtered. For each sample, productive Simpson clonality was calculated as the square root of Simpson's diversity index over productive rearrangements. TCRdb carries this immuneACCESS record with in-frame sequences only. Its versions omit some clonotypes, under half of them owing to an unresolved V gene in the studies checked, with the rest unexplained. D and trimming come from the DNA, and the V and J calls and clone size come from that table. The sample contains about 150,000 clones, roughly 84% of them found a single time. The ten largest clones add up to approximately 10% of the sample.

The collaborating institutions used their own protocols to collect whole blood in K2EDTA tubes. For TCRbeta analysis, collaborators shipped samples as frozen whole blood, isolated PBMCs, or DNA extracted from either of those sample types. The specimen sequenced was peripheral blood. This TCR derives from a woman aged 50 to 65 with acute or convalescent COVID-19. The V and J segments used are TRBV18 and TRBJ2-7; 7 middle bases align to TRBD1. Here the CDR3 is given as CASSPGTEFYEQYF. In nucleotide form, the sequence is TGTGCCAGCTCCCCCGGGACAGAATTCTACGAGCAGTACTTC. The reference TRBV18 and TRBJ2-7 proteins fill in what lies around the CDR3, so the full variable domain reads NAGVMQNPRHLVRRRGQEARLRCSPMKGHSHVYWYRQLPEEGLKFMVYLQKENIIDESGMPKERFSAEFPKEGPSILRIQQVVRGDSAAYFCASSPGTEFYEQYFGPGTRLTVT.